Sequencing of this T cell receptor beta chain was carried out in a study of T cell responses to AZD1222 COVID-19 vaccine. TCRdb keeps only in-frame clones here, not all; method: immunoSEQ multiplex PCR. The repertoire holds 100,000 to 150,000 clones, with about nine tenths as singletons. Germline-derived CDR1 and CDR2 are WSHSY and SAAADI. CDR3 size: 13 residues. V dropped 3 bases and J dropped 7 bases, with 12 bases sitting between them. Sequences were derived from peripheral blood, sampled on day 0 of AZD1222 vaccination. This rearrangement joins TRBV10-2 to TRBJ1-2; D not resolved. The receptor's source is an adult in good health. CDR3: CASSDKGSAGYTF. The CDR3 coding sequence is TGCGCCAGCAGTGATAAGGGATCCGCTGGCTACACCTTC.